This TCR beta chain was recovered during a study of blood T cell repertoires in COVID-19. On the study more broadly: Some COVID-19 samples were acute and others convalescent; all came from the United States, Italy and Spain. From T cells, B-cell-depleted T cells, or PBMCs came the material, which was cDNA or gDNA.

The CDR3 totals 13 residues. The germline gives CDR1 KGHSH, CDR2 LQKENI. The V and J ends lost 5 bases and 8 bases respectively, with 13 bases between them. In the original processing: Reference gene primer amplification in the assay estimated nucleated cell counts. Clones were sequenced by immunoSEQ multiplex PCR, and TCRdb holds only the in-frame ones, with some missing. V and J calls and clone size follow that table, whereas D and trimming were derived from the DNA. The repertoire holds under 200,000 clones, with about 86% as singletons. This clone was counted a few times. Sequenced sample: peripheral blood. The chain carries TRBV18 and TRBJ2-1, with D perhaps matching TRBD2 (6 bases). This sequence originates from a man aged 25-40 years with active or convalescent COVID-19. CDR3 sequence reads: CASSYRENDEQFF. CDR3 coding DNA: TGTGCCAGCTCATACCGGGAGAACGATGAGCAGTTCTTC.